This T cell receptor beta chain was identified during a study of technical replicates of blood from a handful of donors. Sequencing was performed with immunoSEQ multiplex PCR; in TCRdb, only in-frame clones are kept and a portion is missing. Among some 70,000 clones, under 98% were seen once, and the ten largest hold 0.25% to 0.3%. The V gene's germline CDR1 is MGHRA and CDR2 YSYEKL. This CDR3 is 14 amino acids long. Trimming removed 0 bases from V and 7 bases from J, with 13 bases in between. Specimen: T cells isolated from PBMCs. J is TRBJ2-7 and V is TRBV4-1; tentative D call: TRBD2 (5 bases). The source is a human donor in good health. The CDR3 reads CASSQEPIRDEQYF. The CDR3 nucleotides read TGCGCCAGCAGCCAAGAGCCGATCCGGGATGAGCAGTACTTC.